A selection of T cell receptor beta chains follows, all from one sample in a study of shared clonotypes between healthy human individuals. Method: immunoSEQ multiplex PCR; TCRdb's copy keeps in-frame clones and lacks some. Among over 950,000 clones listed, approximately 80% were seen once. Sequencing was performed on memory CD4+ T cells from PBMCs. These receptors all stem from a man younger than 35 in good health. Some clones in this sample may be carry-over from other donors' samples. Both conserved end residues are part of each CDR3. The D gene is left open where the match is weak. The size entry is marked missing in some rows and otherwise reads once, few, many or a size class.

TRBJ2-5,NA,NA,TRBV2,CASTPLDSSVGTQYF,TGTGCCAGCACTCCCTTGGACTCGTCCGTTGGGACCCAGTACTTC
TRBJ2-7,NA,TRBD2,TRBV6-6,CASRPRLAGTGYEQYF,TGTGCCAGCAGGCCCCGACTAGCGGGAACGGGCTACGAGCAGTACTTC
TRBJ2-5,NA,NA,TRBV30,CAWRMGLGQYF,TGTGCCTGGAGAATGGGGTTGGGGCAGTACTTC
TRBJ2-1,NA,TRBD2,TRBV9,CASSGLQRDPVGEQFF,TGTGCCAGCAGCGGGTTACAGCGGGACCCCGTGGGGGAGCAGTTCTTC
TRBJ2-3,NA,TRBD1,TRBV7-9,CASSPGTGVTDTQYF,TGTGCCAGCAGTCCGGGGACAGGGGTCACAGATACGCAGTATTTT
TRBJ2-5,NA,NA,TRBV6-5,CASRYLGREETQYF,TGTGCCAGCAGATACCTGGGACGGGAAGAGACCCAGTACTTC
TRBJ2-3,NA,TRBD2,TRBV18,CASSLAILAGVPDTQYF,TGTGCCAGCTCACTGGCCATACTAGCGGGAGTCCCAGATACGCAGTATTTT
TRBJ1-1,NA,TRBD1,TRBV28,CASRTGPNTEAFF,TGTGCCAGCAGGACAGGGCCTAACACTGAAGCTTTCTTT
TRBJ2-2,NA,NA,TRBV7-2,CASSFVSIANTGELFF,TGTGCCAGCAGCTTTGTCTCGATCGCGAACACCGGGGAGCTGTTTTTT
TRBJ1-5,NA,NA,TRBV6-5,CASSLGQYSNQPQHF,TGTGCCAGCAGTCTAGGACAGTATAGCAATCAGCCCCAGCATTTT
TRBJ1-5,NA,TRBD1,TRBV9,CASSRGQGLSNQPQHF,TGTGCCAGCAGCAGAGGACAGGGATTAAGCAATCAGCCCCAGCATTTT
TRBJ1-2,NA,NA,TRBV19,CASSIVGGDSYGYTF,TGTGCCAGTAGTATAGTTGGCGGAGACAGCTATGGCTACACCTTC
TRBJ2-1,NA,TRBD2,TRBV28,CASSLAAGGYRNEQFF,TGTGCCAGCAGTTTGGCGGCGGGAGGGTATAGGAATGAGCAGTTCTTC
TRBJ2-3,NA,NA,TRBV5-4,CASSRIYSGTDTQYF,TGTGCCAGCAGCCGAATTTATAGCGGCACAGATACGCAGTATTTT
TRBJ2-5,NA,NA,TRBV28,CASGGPVQPGGTQYF,TGTGCCAGCGGCGGTCCCGTCCAGCCCGGGGGGACCCAGTACTTC
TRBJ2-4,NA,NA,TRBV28,CASSSFALAKNIQYF,TGTGCCAGCAGTTCTTTTGCTCTAGCCAAAAACATTCAGTACTTC
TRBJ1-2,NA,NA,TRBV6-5,CASSRALNYGYTF,TGTGCCAGCAGTCGGGCCTTGAACTATGGCTACACCTTC
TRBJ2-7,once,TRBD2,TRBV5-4,CASSTGTSGDDRYF,TGTGCCAGCAGCACCGGGACTAGCGGGGACGACAGGTACTTC
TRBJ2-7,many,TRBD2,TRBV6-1,CASSEAGGADYEQYF,TGTGCCAGCAGTGAAGCGGGAGGGGCGGACTACGAGCAGTACTTC
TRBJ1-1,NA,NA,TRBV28,CASSSSLVGGSNTEAFF,TGTGCCAGCAGTTCCTCCCTGGTCGGGGGATCTAACACTGAAGCTTTCTTT
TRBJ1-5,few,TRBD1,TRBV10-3,CAISTDRSPGPQHF,TGTGCCATCAGCACGGACAGGTCCCCGGGGCCCCAGCATTTT
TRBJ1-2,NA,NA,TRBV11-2,CASSHQPDNYGYTF,TGTGCCAGCAGCCACCAGCCGGACAACTATGGCTACACCTTC
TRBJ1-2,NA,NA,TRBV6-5,CASSRDGTQNGYTF,TGTGCCAGCAGTCGAGACGGGACACAGAATGGCTACACCTTC
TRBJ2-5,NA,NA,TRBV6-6,CASSYPRSGAGETQYF,TGTGCCAGCAGTTACCCCCGGTCAGGGGCCGGGGAGACCCAGTACTTC
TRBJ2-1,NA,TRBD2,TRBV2,CASREMGGSKGDEQFF,TGTGCCAGCAGGGAGATGGGCGGGAGCAAAGGCGATGAGCAGTTCTTC
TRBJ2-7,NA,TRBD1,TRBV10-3,CAISLTGAAYEQYF,TGTGCCATCAGCTTGACAGGGGCGGCCTACGAGCAGTACTTC
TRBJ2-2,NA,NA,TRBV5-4,CASSLFRGFLAGELFF,TGTGCCAGCAGCTTGTTCAGGGGCTTTCTGGCCGGGGAGCTGTTTTTT
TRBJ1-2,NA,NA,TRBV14,CASSQLAGWSNYGYTF,TGTGCCAGCAGCCAATTAGCTGGGTGGTCCAACTATGGCTACACCTTC
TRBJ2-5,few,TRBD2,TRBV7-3,CASSPGAAGGHETQYF,TGTGCCAGCAGCCCCGGGGCAGCGGGAGGGCACGAGACCCAGTACTTC
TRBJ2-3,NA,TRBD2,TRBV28,CASSSPASGRDTQYF,TGTGCCAGCAGTTCCCCCGCTAGCGGAAGAGATACGCAGTATTTT
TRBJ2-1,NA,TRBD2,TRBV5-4,CASTPGGESSYNEQFF,TGTGCCAGCACCCCCGGGGGGGAGAGCTCCTACAATGAGCAGTTCTTC
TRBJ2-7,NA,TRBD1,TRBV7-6,CASSARQGYEQYF,TGTGCCAGCAGCGCCCGACAGGGCTACGAGCAGTACTTC
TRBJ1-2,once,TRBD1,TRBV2,CASSGWQGEVFLGANYGYTF,TGTGCCAGCAGTGGATGGCAGGGGGAGGTTTTTTTGGGAGCTAACTATGGCTACACCTTC
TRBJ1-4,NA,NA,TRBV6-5,CASRLLERGKLFF,TGTGCCAGTCGGCTCCTAGAGAGAGGAAAACTGTTTTTT
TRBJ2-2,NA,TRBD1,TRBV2,CASRTGGRGGELFF,TGTGCCAGCAGGACAGGGGGCAGGGGCGGGGAGCTGTTTTTT
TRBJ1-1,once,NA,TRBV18,CASSPSQGNTEAFF,TGTGCCAGCTCACCGTCGCAGGGAAACACTGAAGCTTTCTTT
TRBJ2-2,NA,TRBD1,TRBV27,CASNRDRDTGELFF,TGTGCCAGCAACCGGGACAGGGACACCGGGGAGCTGTTTTTT